Below, 12 T cell receptor beta chains from the same sample are listed, as sequenced in a study of blood T cell repertoires in COVID-19. Method: immunoSEQ multiplex PCR; TCRdb's copy keeps in-frame clones and lacks some. The sample lists 70,000 to 85,000 clones; about 86% were seen once. Sequencing was performed on peripheral blood. These receptors all stem from a woman of 80 years or more in a cohort sampled during active or convalescent COVID-19.

The rearrangement uses TRBV6-5 and TRBJ2-7, with D uncertain. The CDR3 loop spans 13 amino acids. Germline CDR1 and CDR2: MNHEY and SVGAGI. The V end was cut by 4 bases, the J end by 6 bases, with 13 bases between. In DNA, the CDR3 is TGTGCCAGCAGTTCGCCTCATTCAGGCGAGCAGTACTTC. Translation: CASSSPHSGEQYF.

The V and J genes are TRBV7-3 and TRBJ2-1; D call uncertain. CDR1 is SGHTA, CDR2 FQGTGA, per germline. The V gene lost 0 bases and the J gene lost 2 bases, with 5 bases spanning the gap. The CDR3 contains 14 residues. The CDR3 is CASSLTNTYNEQFF. Here the CDR3 DNA reads TGTGCCAGCAGCTTAACGAACACCTACAATGAGCAGTTCTTC.

CDR3 nucleotides: TGTGCGACGGGGCTAGCGGGAAGGCAAGAGACCCAGTACTTC. Translating gives CATGLAGRQETQYF. The rearrangement links TRBV5-4 to TRBJ2-5; 9 nucleotides line up with TRBD2. This CDR3 comprises 14 residues. The germline gives CDR1 SGHNT, CDR2 YYREEE (reference sequence).

The V call is TRBV19, the J call TRBJ1-6; 7 bases agree with TRBD1. J gave up 6 bases and V 8 bases, and 4 bases lay outside the gene matches. CDR3 length equals 13 residues. Germline V gives CDR1 LNHDA, CDR2 SQIVND (reference sequence). CDR3 region: CASDAGGNSPLHF. The CDR3 DNA is TGTGCCAGTGACGCAGGGGGTAATTCACCCCTCCACTTT. Full variable domain (remainder filled in from reference TRBV19 and TRBJ1-6): DGGITQSPKYLFRKEGQNVTLSCEQNLNHDAMYWYRQDPGQGLRLIYYSQIVNDFQKGDIAEGYSVSREKKESFPLTVTSAQKNPTAFYLCASDAGGNSPLHFGNGTRLTVT.

This chain links TRBV11-2 with TRBJ2-3, with 15 bases matching TRBD2. Losses at the gene ends were 4 bases for V and 3 bases for J; bases not matched to a gene: 8. CDR1 SGHAT and CDR2 FQNNGV come from the germline V gene. The CDR3 totals 18 residues. The CDR3 DNA sequence: TGTGCCAGCAGCTCCGGACTAGCGGGAGGGATAGGGACAGATACGCAGTATTTT. Protein product: CASSSGLAGGIGTDTQYF.

V is TRBV2 and J is TRBJ2-5, with 11 bases lining up with TRBD1. The CDR3 extends over 14 amino acids. Per the germline V gene, CDR1 is SNHLY and CDR2 is FYNNEI. The trim removed 4 bases at V and 3 bases at J, leaving 1 base unmatched. The CDR3 DNA reads as TGTGCCAGCAGTGGGGACAGGGGGAAAGAGACCCAGTACTTC. This translates into CASSGDRGKETQYF. The variable domain in full, with the rest retrieved from reference TRBV2 and TRBJ2-5, is EPEVTQTPSHQVTQMGQEVILRCVPISNHLYFYWYRQILGQKVEFLVSFYNNEISEKSEIFDDQFSVERPDGSNFTLKIRSTKLEDSAMYFCASSGDRGKETQYFGPGTRLLVL.

This chain links TRBV5-4 with TRBJ1-3, with 7 bases aligning to TRBD1. The junction had 4 bases not matched to a gene; V was cut back by 4 bases and J by 0 bases. Germline V gene lookup returns CDR1 SGHNT and CDR2 YYREEE (reference sequence). CDR3 length: 15 residues. CDR3 nucleotide sequence: TGTGCCAGCAGCATGGGACAGAGCTCTGGAAACACCATATATTTT. As protein: CASSMGQSSGNTIYF.

V is TRBV24-1 and J is TRBJ2-1; 12 nucleotides align to TRBD2. Trimming took 3 bases from V and 0 from J; bases not matched to a gene: 11. The CDR3 covers 20 residues. Germline V gives CDR1 KGHDR, CDR2 SFDVKD. The CDR3 DNA reads TGTGCCACCAGTGATCTTCCGGGACTAGCGGGCAAGAGCTCCTACAATGAGCAGTTCTTC. It is translated as CATSDLPGLAGKSSYNEQFF.

The chain links TRBV28 to TRBJ1-1; tentatively, D is TRBD1 (5 bases). This CDR3 comprises 14 residues. V lost 6 bases to trimming and J lost 0 bases, with 11 bases between them. Per germline, CDR1 MDHEN and CDR2 SYDVKM. In DNA, the CDR3 is TGTGCCAGCAGCCCTGGGGGGGTGAACACTGAAGCTTTCTTT. Translated: CASSPGGVNTEAFF.

The chain couples TRBV7-3 to TRBJ2-2, with 8 bases lining up with TRBD1. The CDR3 is 19 amino acids. With V trimmed by 4 bases and J by 7 bases, 20 bases remained unmatched. CDR1 and CDR2 (germline): SGHTA, FQGTGA. CDR3 residues: CASSSVPGQVSDRRGELFF. CDR3 DNA sequence: TGTGCCAGCAGCTCAGTCCCGGGACAGGTTAGCGACCGACGCGGGGAGCTGTTTTTT.

The CDR3 protein is CASSHVSSDTQYF. The DNA for the CDR3 is TGTGCCAGCAGCCATGTTTCTTCGGATACGCAGTATTTT. This chain uses TRBV14 with TRBJ2-3; D is ambiguous. The CDR3 has 13 amino acids. Deletions cut 3 bases from V and 6 bases from J, with 10 bases between. Germline CDR1 and CDR2: SGHDN and FVKESK.

The chain joins TRBV3-1 (or the pseudogene TRBV3-2) to TRBJ1-1; TRBD1 might be the D (6 bases). The CDR3 sequence is 17 residues long. The germline gives CDR1 LGHDT, CDR2 YNNKEL (reference sequence). V was shortened by 1 base and J by 5 bases, with 20 bases between the two germline ends. The CDR3 is CASSQGSGTGYRTEAFF. CDR3 sequence (DNA): TGTGCCAGCAGCCAAGGTTCCGGAACAGGGTATAGAACTGAAGCTTTCTTT.